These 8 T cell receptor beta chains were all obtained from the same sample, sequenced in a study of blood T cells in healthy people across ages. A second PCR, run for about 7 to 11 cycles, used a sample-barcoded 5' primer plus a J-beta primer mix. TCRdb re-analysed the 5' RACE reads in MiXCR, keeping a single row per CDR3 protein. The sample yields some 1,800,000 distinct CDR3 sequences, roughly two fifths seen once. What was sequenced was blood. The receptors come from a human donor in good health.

DNA of the CDR3: TGTGCCAGCAGCTCAACCCGGGACGGAGACTACGAGCAGTACTTC. Translating gives CASSSTRDGDYEQYF. The chain couples TRBV5-5 to TRBJ2-7, with D tentatively TRBD1 or TRBD2 (5 bases each). The germline gives CDR1 SGHKS, CDR2 YYEKEE (reference sequence). The CDR3 covers 15 residues. V lost 3 bases, J lost 3 bases, and 16 bases lay in between.

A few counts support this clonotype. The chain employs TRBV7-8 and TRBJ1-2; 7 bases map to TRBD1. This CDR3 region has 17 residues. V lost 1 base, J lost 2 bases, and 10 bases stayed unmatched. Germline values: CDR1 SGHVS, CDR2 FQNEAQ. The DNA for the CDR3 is TGTGCCAGCAGCTTAGAGGGGGCAGGGGCACTAAACTATGGCTACACCTTC. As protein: CASSLEGAGALNYGYTF. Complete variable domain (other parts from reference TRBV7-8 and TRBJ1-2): GAGVSQSPRYKVAKRGQDVALRCDPISGHVSLFWYQQALGQGPEFLTYFQNEAQLDKSGLPSDRFFAERPEGSVSTLKIQRTQQEDSAVYLCASSLEGAGALNYGYTFGSGTRLTVV.

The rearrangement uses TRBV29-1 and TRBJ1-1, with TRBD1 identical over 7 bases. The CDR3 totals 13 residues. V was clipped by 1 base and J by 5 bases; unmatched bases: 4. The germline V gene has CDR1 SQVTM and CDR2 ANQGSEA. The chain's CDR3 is CSVEGQGRTEAFF. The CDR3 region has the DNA TGCAGCGTTGAAGGACAGGGCAGGACTGAAGCTTTCTTT.

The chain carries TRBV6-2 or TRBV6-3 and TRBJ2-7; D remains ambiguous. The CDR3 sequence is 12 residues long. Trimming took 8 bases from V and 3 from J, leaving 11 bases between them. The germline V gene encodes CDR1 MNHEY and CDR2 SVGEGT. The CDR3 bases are TGTGCCAGCGGCCGGGCCAACTACGAGCAGTACTTC. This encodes CASGRANYEQYF.

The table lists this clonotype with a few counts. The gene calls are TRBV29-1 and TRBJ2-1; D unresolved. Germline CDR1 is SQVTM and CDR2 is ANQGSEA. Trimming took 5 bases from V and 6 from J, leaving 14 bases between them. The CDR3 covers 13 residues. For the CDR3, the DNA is TGCAGCGTTATTATCCCACCCAGCAATGAGCAGTTCTTC. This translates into CSVIIPPSNEQFF.

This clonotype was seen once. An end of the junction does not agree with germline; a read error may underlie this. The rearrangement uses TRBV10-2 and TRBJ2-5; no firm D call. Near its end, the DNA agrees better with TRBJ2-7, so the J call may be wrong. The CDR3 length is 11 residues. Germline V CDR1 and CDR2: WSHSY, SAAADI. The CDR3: CASRESGEQYF. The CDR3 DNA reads TGCGCCAGCAGGGAGTCGGGCGAGCAGTACTTC.

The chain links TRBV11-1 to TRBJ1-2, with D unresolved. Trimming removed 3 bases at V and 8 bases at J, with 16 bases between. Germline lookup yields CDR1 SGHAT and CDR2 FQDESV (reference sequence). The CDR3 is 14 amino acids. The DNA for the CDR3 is TGTGCCAGCAGCTTTCGGCTCTCGCGAGGGGGCTACACCTTC. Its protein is CASSFRLSRGGYTF.

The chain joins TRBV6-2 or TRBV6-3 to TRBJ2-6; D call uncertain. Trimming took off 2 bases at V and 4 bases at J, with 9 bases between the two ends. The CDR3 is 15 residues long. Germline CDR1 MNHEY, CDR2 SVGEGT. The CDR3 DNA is TGTGCCAGCAGTTACCCGGGTTTCGGGGCCAACGTCCTGACTTTC. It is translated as CASSYPGFGANVLTF.